Following are 20 T cell receptor beta chains from one sample sequenced in a study of T cell changes during pregnancy in multiple sclerosis. Data came from immunoSEQ multiplex PCR; TCRdb stores just in-frame clones and leaves some out. In the table there are about 20,000 clones, over 65% of which are singletons. The sequencing here drew on CD8+ T cells from peripheral blood mononuclear cells, taken after pregnancy. Receptors were obtained from a female donor with multiple sclerosis, enrolled in a pregnancy study.

The CDR3 region is CASSLISHSYEQYF. CDR3 coding DNA: TGTGCCAGCAGCCTTATAAGCCACTCCTACGAGCAGTACTTC. The rearrangement uses TRBV6-5 and TRBJ2-7; the D is unclear. This CDR3 has 14 residues. Germline CDR1 reads MNHEY; CDR2 reads SVGAGI. The ends were cut back, 6 bases at V and 0 bases at J, with 12 bases in the middle.

This chain connects TRBV7-9 to TRBJ2-6; 9 positions agree with TRBD1. CDR3 length equals 17 residues. The V and J ends lost 6 bases and 1 base, in that order; junction bases with no gene match: 7. Germline values: CDR1 SEHNR, CDR2 FQNEAQ (reference sequence). CDR3 residues: CASSWTGESSGANVLTF. The CDR3 DNA reads as TGTGCCAGCAGTTGGACAGGGGAGTCTTCTGGGGCCAACGTCCTGACTTTC.

This clone is medium-sized within its sample. The V gene is TRBV6-4, the J gene TRBJ2-3; TRBD2 matches 7 bases. V lost 4 bases, J lost 2 bases, and 6 bases stayed unmatched. Germline assignment: CDR1 MRHNA and CDR2 SNTAGT. This CDR3 is 15 amino acids long. The CDR3 nucleotides are TGTGCCAGCAGTGCCACTAGCGAAATCACAGATACGCAGTATTTT. It translates to CASSATSEITDTQYF.

J is TRBJ2-7 and V is TRBV7-8; 10 nucleotides match TRBD2. Germline V gives CDR1 SGHVS, CDR2 FQNEAQ. The CDR3 sequence is 15 residues long. V shed 5 bases, J shed 3 bases, and the junction held 7 bases outside the gene matches. CDR3 sequence (DNA): TGTGCCAGCAGCGTGGGGACTAGCGAATACTACGAGCAGTACTTC. Its translation is CASSVGTSEYYEQYF. The full variable domain, rest sourced from reference TRBV7-8 and TRBJ2-7, is GAGVSQSPRYKVAKRGQDVALRCDPISGHVSLFWYQQALGQGPEFLTYFQNEAQLDKSGLPSDRFFAERPEGSVSTLKIQRTQQEDSAVYLCASSVGTSEYYEQYFGPGTRLTVT.

By share, this clone ranks as large. The J gene is TRBJ1-5, the V gene TRBV4-1; a weak D match, TRBD1 (5 bases). V was cut by 4 bases and J by 2 bases, with 12 bases left in between. Germline lookup yields CDR1 MGHRA and CDR2 YSYEKL. The CDR3 has 15 amino acids. In DNA, the CDR3 is TGCGCCAGCAGCCCCGAGCCGGGGGGCAATCAGCCCCAGCATTTT. Encoded protein: CASSPEPGGNQPQHF.

This clone has only one observation. The V gene is TRBV7-9, the J gene TRBJ2-2, with 7 bases that match TRBD1. CDR3 length: 15 amino acids. V lost 5 bases and J lost 2; bases outside the gene matches: 5. Germline CDR1 and CDR2: SEHNR and FQNEAQ (reference sequence). CDR3 DNA sequence: TGTGCCAGCAGCCCGGGACAGTCTAACACCGGGGAGCTGTTTTTT. Residues: CASSPGQSNTGELFF.

This chain joins TRBV28 and TRBJ2-5; D is perhaps TRBD2 (6 bases). CDR1 and CDR2 (germline): MDHEN, SYDVKM. V lost 3 bases to trimming and J lost 5 bases, with 16 bases between them. This CDR3 is built from 15 residues. CDR3 sequence reads: CASSFEEGSSETQYF. Written as DNA, the CDR3 is TGTGCCAGCAGTTTCGAGGAGGGGAGTTCGGAGACCCAGTACTTC.

The chain joins TRBV6-6 to TRBJ2-7, with 7 positions matching TRBD1. The germline gives CDR1 MNHNY, CDR2 SVGAGI (reference sequence). J gave up 4 bases and V 5 bases, and 11 bases lay outside the gene matches. This CDR3 is 15 amino acids long. CDR3 in DNA: TGTGCCAGCAGTGCTACAGGGGCCTCCGAATACGAGCAGTACTTC. Translation: CASSATGASEYEQYF.

The chain is built from TRBV4-1 and TRBJ2-7, with 8 bases that match TRBD2. The CDR3 loop spans 15 amino acids. Looked up from germline, CDR1 is MGHRA and CDR2 is YSYEKL. V shed 0 bases, J shed 2 bases, and the junction held 3 bases outside the gene matches. CDR3 DNA sequence: TGCGCCAGCAGCCAAGAAACTAGCGGAGCCTACGAGCAGTACTTC. Its protein product is CASSQETSGAYEQYF.

This clone was observed a handful of times. The chain has TRBV27 and TRBJ1-2; D is uncertain. With 3 bases removed from V and 5 bases from J, the gap between germline ends came to 16 bases. Germline CDR1 reads MNHEY; CDR2 reads SMNVEV (reference sequence). The CDR3 spans 15 residues. CDR3 region: CASSLHLGSLYGYTF. Here the CDR3 DNA reads TGTGCCAGCAGTTTGCACCTCGGGAGCCTATATGGCTACACCTTC.

The chain joins TRBV7-9 to TRBJ1-4; possible D gene TRBD1, 6 bases. Between the trimmed V and J ends, which lost 1 base and 0 bases, there was a span of 12 bases. Germline CDR1 is SEHNR and CDR2 is FQNEAQ (reference sequence). The CDR3 is made up of 17 amino acids. The CDR3 DNA reads as TGTGCCAGCAGCTTAGACAGGGAGTTGGCAACTAATGAAAAACTGTTTTTT. Translation: CASSLDRELATNEKLFF.

The chain employs TRBV2 and TRBJ2-2, with 7 bases aligning to TRBD1. The CDR3 extends over 16 amino acids. From germline, CDR1 is SNHLY and CDR2 FYNNEI. V shed 4 bases and J 6 bases; nucleotides not matched to a gene: 11. The CDR3 loop reads CASSGRDSVGAGELFF. DNA of the CDR3: TGTGCCAGCAGTGGCAGGGACAGCGTCGGCGCCGGGGAGCTGTTTTTT.

The chain recombines TRBV27 with TRBJ2-2, with TRBD2 identical over 8 bases. Germline CDR1 is MNHEY and CDR2 is SMNVEV (reference sequence). The CDR3 has 16 residues. J lost 1 base, V lost 4 bases, and 5 bases had no gene match. This CDR3 reads CASSYGRAGNTGELFF. The CDR3 DNA follows: TGTGCCAGCAGTTACGGGAGGGCCGGGAACACCGGGGAGCTGTTTTTT.

The chain recombines TRBV7-2 with TRBJ1-2; 8 positions agree with TRBD1. There are 16 residues in the CDR3. The V segment lost 6 bases and the J segment 4 bases; nucleotides outside the gene matches: 13. Germline CDR1 reads SGHTA; CDR2 reads FQGNSA. The CDR3 loop is CASRHGQGTRIYGYTF. The CDR3 coding sequence is TGTGCCAGCAGGCACGGACAGGGAACACGGATCTATGGCTACACCTTC.

The chain couples TRBV7-9 to TRBJ1-3, with a possible D match to TRBD1 (6 bases). The CDR3 spans 15 residues. Per germline, CDR1 SEHNR and CDR2 FQNEAQ (reference sequence). Trimming removed 5 bases at V and 0 bases at J, with 11 bases between. The CDR3 spells CASSPPQGSGNTIYF. The CDR3 DNA sequence: TGTGCCAGCAGCCCCCCACAGGGCTCTGGAAACACCATATATTTT. Using reference TRBV7-9 and TRBJ1-3 for the parts outside the CDR3, the full variable domain is DTGVSQNPRHKITKRGQNVTFRCDPISEHNRLYWYRQTLGQGPEFLTYFQNEAQLEKSRLLSDRFSAERPKGSFSTLEIQRTEQGDSAMYLCASSPPQGSGNTIYFGEGSWLTVV.

V usage is TRBV18 and J usage is TRBJ2-3, with no clear D. The CDR3 loop spans 18 amino acids. V gave up 5 bases and J gave up 1 base, with 22 bases separating them. Per the germline V gene, CDR1 is KGHSH and CDR2 is LQKENI. The CDR3 DNA reads TGTGCCAGCTCATCCCTCGACGCCGTCGACTGGGGCACAGATACGCAGTATTTT. Its translation is CASSSLDAVDWGTDTQYF.

The chain employs TRBV6-1 and TRBJ2-2, with 10 nucleotides matching TRBD2. The V gene end was trimmed by 6 bases and the J gene end by 6 bases; junction bases not matched to a gene: 7. The CDR3 is made up of 15 amino acids. Per germline, CDR1 MNHNS and CDR2 SASEGT. This CDR3 reads CASRETSGSSGELFF. For the CDR3, the DNA is TGTGCCAGCAGAGAGACTAGCGGGTCATCCGGGGAGCTGTTTTTT.

The chain carries TRBV6-5 and TRBJ1-2, with 10 positions matching TRBD1. V lost 5 bases, J lost 6 bases, and 6 bases stayed unmatched. The CDR3 covers 14 residues. The germline CDR1 and CDR2 sequences are MNHEY and SVGAGI. DNA for the CDR3: TGTGCCAGCAGTGAGGGACAGGGGAGGAATGGCTACACCTTC. Translation gives CASSEGQGRNGYTF.

This clone was observed once. The chain carries TRBV6-6 and TRBJ2-1; D is perhaps TRBD2 (5 bases). Germline loops: CDR1 MNHNY, CDR2 SVGAGI (reference sequence). The V gene lost 6 bases and the J gene lost 5 bases, with 20 bases spanning the gap. The CDR3 runs to 16 residues. The CDR3 DNA reads as TGTGCCAGCAGCACGGACTCGGAAATGAGGAACAATGAGCAGTTCTTC. This encodes CASSTDSEMRNNEQFF.

This chain links TRBV21-1 with TRBJ2-7; the D call TRBD1 from the table was never checked on the DNA. TRBV21-1 is reported as a pseudogene. The CDR3 runs to 15 residues. The CDR3 sequence: CASSRDRAGGYRQYF. CDR3 sequence (DNA): TGTGCCAGCAGCAGGGACAGGGCGGGGGGATATAGGCAGTACTTC.